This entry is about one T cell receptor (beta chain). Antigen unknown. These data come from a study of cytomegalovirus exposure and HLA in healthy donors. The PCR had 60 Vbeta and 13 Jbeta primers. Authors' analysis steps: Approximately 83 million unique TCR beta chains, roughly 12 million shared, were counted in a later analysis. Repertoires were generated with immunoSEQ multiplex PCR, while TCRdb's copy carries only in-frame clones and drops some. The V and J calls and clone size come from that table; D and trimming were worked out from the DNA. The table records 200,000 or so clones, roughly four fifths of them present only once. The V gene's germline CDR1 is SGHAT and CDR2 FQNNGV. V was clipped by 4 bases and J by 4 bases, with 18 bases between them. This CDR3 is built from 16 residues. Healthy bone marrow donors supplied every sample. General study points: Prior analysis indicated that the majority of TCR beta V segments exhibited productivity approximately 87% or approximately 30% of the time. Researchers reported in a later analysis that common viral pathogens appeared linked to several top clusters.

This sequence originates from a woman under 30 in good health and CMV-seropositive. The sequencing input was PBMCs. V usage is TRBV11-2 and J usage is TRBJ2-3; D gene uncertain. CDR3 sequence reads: CASSSRLTLSPDTQYF. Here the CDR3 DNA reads TGTGCCAGCAGCTCTCGGCTCACCCTTAGCCCAGATACGCAGTATTTT.